The clone carrying this TCR beta chain appeared many times. V lost 5 bases to trimming and J lost 1 base, with 12 bases between them. Germline V gene lookup returns CDR1 SGHRS and CDR2 YFSETQ. The CDR3 extends over 15 amino acids. This entry comes from a study of low-dose radiotherapy and immunotherapy resistance in tumors. The time point: before trial treatment. Priming of first-strand cDNA relied on TRAV- and TRBV-specific primers (covering alpha and beta chains). With a V-primer adapter and a constant-region primer, TCRs were amplified for about 20 PCR cycles. Via MiXCR, TCRdb re-called the reads, giving one row per CDR3 protein. Of some 82,000 distinct CDR3 sequences detected, approximately 20% appear once; the ten largest clones hold more than 4.5%.

The sequence was collected from a male donor with prostate cancer. V gene TRBV5-1 combines with J gene TRBJ2-2, with D possibly being TRBD2 (6 bases). Sequences were derived from PBMCs, sampled before treatment. The DNA for the CDR3 is TGCGCCAGCAGGCCCACTAGCCTGAACACCGGGGAGCTGTTTTTT. It is translated as CASRPTSLNTGELFF. The whole variable domain, filled in from reference TRBV5-1 and TRBJ2-2, reads KAGVTQTPRYLIKTRGQQVTLSCSPISGHRSVSWYQQTPGQGLQFLFEYFSETQRNKGNFPGRFSGRQFSNSRSEMNVSTLELGDSALYLCASRPTSLNTGELFFGEGSRLTVL.